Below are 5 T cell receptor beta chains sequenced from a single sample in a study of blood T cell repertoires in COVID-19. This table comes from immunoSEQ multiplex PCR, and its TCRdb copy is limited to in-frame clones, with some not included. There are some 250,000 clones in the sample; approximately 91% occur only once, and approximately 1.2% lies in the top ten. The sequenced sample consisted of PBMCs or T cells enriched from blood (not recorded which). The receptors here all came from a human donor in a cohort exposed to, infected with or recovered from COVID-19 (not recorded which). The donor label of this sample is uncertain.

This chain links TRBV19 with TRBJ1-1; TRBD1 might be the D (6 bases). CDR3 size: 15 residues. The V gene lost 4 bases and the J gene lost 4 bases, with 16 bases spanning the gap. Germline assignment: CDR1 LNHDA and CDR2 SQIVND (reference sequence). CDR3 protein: CASSNLYRDFTEAFF. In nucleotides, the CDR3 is TGTGCCAGTAGTAACTTATACAGGGATTTCACTGAAGCTTTCTTT.

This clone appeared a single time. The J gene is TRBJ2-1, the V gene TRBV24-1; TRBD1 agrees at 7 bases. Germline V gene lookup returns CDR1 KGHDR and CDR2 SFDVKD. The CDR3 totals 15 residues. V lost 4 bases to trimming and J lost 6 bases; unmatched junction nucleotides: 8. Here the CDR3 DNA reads TGTGCCACCAGTGAGCGGACAGGTTCCGGCAATGAGCAGTTCTTC. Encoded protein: CATSERTGSGNEQFF.

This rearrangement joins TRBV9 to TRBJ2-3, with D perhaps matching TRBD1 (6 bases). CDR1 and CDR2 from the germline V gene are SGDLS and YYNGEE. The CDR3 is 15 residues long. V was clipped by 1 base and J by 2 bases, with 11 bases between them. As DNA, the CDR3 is TGTGCCAGCAGCGTAACAGGGACGGCCACAGATACGCAGTATTTT. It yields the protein CASSVTGTATDTQYF.

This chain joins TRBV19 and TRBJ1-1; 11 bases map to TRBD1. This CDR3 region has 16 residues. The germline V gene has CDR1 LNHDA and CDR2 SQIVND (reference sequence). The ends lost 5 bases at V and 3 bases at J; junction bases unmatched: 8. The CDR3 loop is CASSARTGGAHTEAFF. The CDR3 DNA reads TGTGCCAGTAGTGCGAGGACAGGGGGCGCGCACACTGAAGCTTTCTTT.

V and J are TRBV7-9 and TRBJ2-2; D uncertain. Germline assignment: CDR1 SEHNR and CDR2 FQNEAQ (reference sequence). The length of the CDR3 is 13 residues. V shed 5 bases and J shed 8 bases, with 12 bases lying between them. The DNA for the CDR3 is TGTGCCAGCAGCAGCCGCTTTCCGGGGGAGCTGTTTTTT. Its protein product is CASSSRFPGELFF. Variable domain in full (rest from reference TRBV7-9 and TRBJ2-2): DTGVSQNPRHKITKRGQNVTFRCDPISEHNRLYWYRQTLGQGPEFLTYFQNEAQLEKSRLLSDRFSAERPKGSFSTLEIQRTEQGDSAMYLCASSSRFPGELFFGEGSRLTVL.